The T cell receptor beta chain described here comes from a study of blood T cell repertoires in COVID-19 (TCRdb year 2020). Broadly, across the study: Samples covering the acute and convalescent phases of COVID-19 were provided by collaborators in the United States, Italy and Spain. The samples were drawn from the first 160 participants of the ongoing ImmuneRACE study and from 950 to 1,500 subjects provided by 6 global collaborators. Where available, HLA class I and class II types were taken from metadata supplied by the sample provider and were not determined by assay-based typing. The repertoires were released in a freely available public database intended as a resource for research on the immune response to SARS-CoV-2. The dataset comprised deeply sampled blood TCRbeta repertoires from subjects exposed to, actively infected with, or recovered from COVID-19. The prospective study material was composed of cDNA or gDNA derived from T cells, B-cell-depleted T cells, or PBMCs. The sample metadata nearly always contained a de-identified subject ID, COVID-19 status, age in years and sex. Paper-wide results and their limitations: The amount of clinical and demographic metadata varied by source and participant and was provided uncurated.

Points on this clone: The specificity of this receptor is unknown. Base qualities are not provided; no much larger clone lies one nucleotide away.

One collaborating source in Seattle enrolled patients during active infection and followed them longitudinally through the course of disease. Each collaborating institution followed its own protocols to collect whole blood in K2EDTA tubes. For TCRbeta analysis, collaborators shipped samples as frozen whole blood, isolated PBMCs, or DNA extracted from either of those sample types. Via the germline V gene, CDR1 is LGHNA and CDR2 YNFKEQ. V trim: 4 bases; J trim: 1 base; unmatched bases: 5. The CDR3 contains 16 residues, cysteine and phenylalanine counted. Of the read, only the CDR3 DNA is kept; its 48 bases are in frame from base 1. TCRbeta CDR3 regions were amplified from genomic DNA using the immunoSEQ Assay, a bias-controlled multiplex PCR. The original pipeline was this. Within the assay, amplification of reference gene primers was used to estimate how many nucleated cells each sample contained. To quantify the absolute abundance of each unique TCRbeta CDR3 rearrangement, sequence reads were collapsed and filtered. For each sample, productive Simpson clonality was calculated by taking the square root of Simpson's diversity index across productive rearrangements. TCRdb obtained this table from immuneACCESS and retained in-frame rearrangements with V and J assigned. These tables miss some clones; where compared with another copy, unresolved V genes account for less than half of the shortfall, and the remainder is unexplained. V and J calls and clone size are copied from that table; D and trimming were computed from the DNA. In all, the sample holds some 260,000 clones, and around 88% of those were seen once. Clones ranked in the top ten supply roughly 6% of the sample.

Specimen: peripheral blood. This receptor was identified in a woman aged 25 to 39 with COVID-19, enrolled during active disease. Here the chain combines TRBV4-2 and TRBJ2-5, and 11 junctional nucleotides match TRBD2. The DNA sequence reads TGTGCCAGCAGCCCCCGACTAGCGGGGATCCAAGAGACCCAGTACTTC. This encodes CASSPRLAGIQETQYF.